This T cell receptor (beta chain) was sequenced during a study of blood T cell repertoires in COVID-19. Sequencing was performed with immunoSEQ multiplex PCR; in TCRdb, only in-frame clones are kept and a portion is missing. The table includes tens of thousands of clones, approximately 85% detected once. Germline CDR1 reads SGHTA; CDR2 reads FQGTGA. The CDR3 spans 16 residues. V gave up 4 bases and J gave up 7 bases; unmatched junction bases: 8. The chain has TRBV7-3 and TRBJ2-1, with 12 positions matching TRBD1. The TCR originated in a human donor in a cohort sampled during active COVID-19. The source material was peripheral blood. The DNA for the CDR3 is TGTGCCAGCAGCTACTCCGGGACAGGGGGCCGGAATGAGCAGTTCTTC. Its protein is CASSYSGTGGRNEQFF.